This TCR beta chain was documented in a study of beta chain features in type 1 diabetes. This clone was recorded only once. Expressed TCRB transcripts were sequenced, since all the RNA that had been isolated was reverse transcribed. Method: immunoSEQ multiplex PCR; TCRdb's copy keeps in-frame clones and lacks some. Of 120,000 to 150,000 clones listed, under 60% are singletons. The sample taken for sequencing was Tregs from blood. The receptor was isolated from a man aged 18 to 29 in good health.

In DNA, the CDR3 is TGTGCCAGCAGCTTGGGGACAGGGGGCACCTTAGACTATAATTCACCCCTCCACTTT. Translated: CASSLGTGGTLDYNSPLHF. The V call is TRBV11-2, the J call TRBJ1-6; 12 nucleotides match TRBD1. Trimming at V came to 3 bases and at J to 3 bases, leaving 9 bases not matched to a gene. CDR3 length: 19 residues. Per germline, CDR1 SGHAT and CDR2 FQNNGV.